Below, one T cell receptor (beta chain) is given with its context. No antigen is known for it. The record has no base qualities; no much larger clone is one base away. Trimming takes 3 bases from V and 0 bases from J, and the germline ends sit 9 bases apart. Including the terminal cysteine and phenylalanine, the CDR3 comprises 14 residues. The DNA shown is the 42-base CDR3, in frame from base 1. CDR1 and CDR2 (ENHRY, SYGVKD) derive from the germline V gene. The library was made by the immunoSEQ multiplex PCR assay. In TCRdb, the immuneACCESS table is reduced to in-frame sequences with V and J assigned. These tables do not hold every clone; where another copy was compared, an unresolved V gene accounts for under half, and the others remain unexplained. The sample table shows 55,000 or so clones, and roughly three quarters are seen once. Approximately 4.6% of the sample lies in the top ten. Donors were patients with melanoma.

This record belongs to a study of CD4+ T cells in melanoma (dated by TCRdb to between 2021 and 2023). For context, the study as a whole: Neoantigen-specific CD4+ T cells in human melanoma were investigated in the study.

Paper-wide results and their limitations: According to the report, neoantigen-specific CD4+ T cells in melanoma displayed diverse differentiation states. Neoantigen-specific CD4+ T cells were reported to be correlated with the function of CD8+ T cells, macrophages and B cells.

This receptor was taken from a human donor with melanoma. The V and J genes are TRBV10-3 and TRBJ2-7, with no confident D gene call. Sequenced: tumor tissue. The CDR3: CAISDLKSSYEQYF. The nucleotide sequence reads as follows: TGTGCCATCAGTGACTTAAAAAGCTCCTACGAGCAGTACTTC.